This TCR beta chain was identified during a study of CD4+ T cells in melanoma. Data came from immunoSEQ multiplex PCR; TCRdb stores just in-frame clones and leaves some out. The sample comprises around 10,000 clones, around 73% of which are singletons, and approximately 24% rests with the top ten. This CDR3 contains 14 residues. CDR1 LGHNT and CDR2 FRNRAP come from the germline V gene. The ends were cut back, 5 bases at V and 8 bases at J, with 15 bases in the middle. As for this clone: Its matching antigen is unknown.

General study results and limits: CD8+ T cell, macrophage and B cell function reportedly correlated with neoantigen-specific CD4+ T cells. Diverse differentiation states were reported for melanoma neoantigen-specific CD4+ T cells.

This chain connects TRBV12-5 to TRBJ2-2; TRBD1 or TRBD2 may be the D gene (5 bases each). Source material: tumor tissue. The source of this sequence is a human donor with melanoma. In DNA, the CDR3 is TGTGCTAGTGGTCGTGGGGCCCCGGGGGGGGAGCTGTTTTTT. Translated: CASGRGAPGGELFF.